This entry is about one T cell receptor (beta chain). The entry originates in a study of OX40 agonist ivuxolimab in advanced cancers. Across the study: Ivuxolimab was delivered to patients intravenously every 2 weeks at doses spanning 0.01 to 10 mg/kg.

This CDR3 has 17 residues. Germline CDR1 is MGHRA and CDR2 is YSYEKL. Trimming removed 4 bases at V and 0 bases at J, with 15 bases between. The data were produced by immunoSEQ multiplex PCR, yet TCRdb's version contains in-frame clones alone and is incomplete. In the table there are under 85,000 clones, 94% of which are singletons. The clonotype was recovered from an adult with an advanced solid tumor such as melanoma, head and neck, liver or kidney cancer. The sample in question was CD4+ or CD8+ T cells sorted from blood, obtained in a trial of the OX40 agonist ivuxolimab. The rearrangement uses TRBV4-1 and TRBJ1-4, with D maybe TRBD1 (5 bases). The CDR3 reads CASSPSGALATNEKLFF. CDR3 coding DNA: TGCGCCAGCAGCCCCTCCGGGGCTCTTGCAACTAATGAAAAACTGTTTTTT.